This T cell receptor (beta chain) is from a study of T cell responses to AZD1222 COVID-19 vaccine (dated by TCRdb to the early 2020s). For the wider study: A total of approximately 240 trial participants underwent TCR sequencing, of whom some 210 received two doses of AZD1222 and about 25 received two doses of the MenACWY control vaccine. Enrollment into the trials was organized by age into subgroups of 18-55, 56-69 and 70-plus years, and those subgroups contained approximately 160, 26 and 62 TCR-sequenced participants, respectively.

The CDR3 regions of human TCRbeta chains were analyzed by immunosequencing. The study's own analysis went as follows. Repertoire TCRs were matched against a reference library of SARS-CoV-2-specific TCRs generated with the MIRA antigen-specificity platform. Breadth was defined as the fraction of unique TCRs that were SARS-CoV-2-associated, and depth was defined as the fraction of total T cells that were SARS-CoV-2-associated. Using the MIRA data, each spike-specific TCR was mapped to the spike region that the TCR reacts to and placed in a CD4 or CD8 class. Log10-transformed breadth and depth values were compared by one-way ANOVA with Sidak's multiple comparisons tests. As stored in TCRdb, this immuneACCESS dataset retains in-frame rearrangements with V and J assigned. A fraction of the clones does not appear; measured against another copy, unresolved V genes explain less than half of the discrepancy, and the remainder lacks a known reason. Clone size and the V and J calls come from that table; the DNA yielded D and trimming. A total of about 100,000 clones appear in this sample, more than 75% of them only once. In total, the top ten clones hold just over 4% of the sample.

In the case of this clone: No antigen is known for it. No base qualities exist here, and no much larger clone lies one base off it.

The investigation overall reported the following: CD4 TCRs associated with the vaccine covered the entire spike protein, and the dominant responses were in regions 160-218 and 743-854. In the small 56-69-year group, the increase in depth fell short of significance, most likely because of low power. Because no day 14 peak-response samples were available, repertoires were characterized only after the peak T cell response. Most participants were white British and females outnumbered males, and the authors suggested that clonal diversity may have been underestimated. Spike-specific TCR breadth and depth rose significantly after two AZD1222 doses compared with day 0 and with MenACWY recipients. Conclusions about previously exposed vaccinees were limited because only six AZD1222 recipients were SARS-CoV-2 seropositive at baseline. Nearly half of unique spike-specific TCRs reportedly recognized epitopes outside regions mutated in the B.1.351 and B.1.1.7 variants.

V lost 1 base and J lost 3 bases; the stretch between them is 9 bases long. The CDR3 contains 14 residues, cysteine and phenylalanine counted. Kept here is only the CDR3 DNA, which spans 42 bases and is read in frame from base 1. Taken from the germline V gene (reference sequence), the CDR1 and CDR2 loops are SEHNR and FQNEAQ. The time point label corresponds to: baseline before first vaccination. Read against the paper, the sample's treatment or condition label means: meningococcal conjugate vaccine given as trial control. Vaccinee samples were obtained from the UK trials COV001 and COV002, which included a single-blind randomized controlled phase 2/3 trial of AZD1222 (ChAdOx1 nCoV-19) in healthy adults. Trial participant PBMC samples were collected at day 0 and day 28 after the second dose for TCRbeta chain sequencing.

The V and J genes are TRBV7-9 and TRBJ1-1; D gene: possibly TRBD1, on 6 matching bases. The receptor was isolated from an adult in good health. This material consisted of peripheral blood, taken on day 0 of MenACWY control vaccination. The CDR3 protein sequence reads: CASSLEGGHTEAFF. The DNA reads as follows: TGTGCCAGCAGCTTAGAGGGGGGCCACACTGAAGCTTTCTTT.